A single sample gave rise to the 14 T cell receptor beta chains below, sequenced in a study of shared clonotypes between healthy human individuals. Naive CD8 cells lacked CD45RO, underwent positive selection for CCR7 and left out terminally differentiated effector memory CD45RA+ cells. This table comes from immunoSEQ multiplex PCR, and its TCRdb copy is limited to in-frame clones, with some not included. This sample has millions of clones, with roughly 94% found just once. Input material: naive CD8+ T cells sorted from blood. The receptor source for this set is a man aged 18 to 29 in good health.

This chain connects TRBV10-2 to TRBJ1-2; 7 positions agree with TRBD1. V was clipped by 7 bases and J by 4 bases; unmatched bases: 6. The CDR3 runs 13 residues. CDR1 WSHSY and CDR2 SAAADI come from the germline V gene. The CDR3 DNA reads TGCGCCAGCAAAGGGCAGGGGGGCTATGGCTACACCTTC. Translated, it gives CASKGQGGYGYTF.

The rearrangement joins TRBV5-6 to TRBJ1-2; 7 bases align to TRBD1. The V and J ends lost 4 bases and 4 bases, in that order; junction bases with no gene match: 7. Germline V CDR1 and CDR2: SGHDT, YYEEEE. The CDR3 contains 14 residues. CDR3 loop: CASSPTGRVYGYTF. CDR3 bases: TGTGCCAGCAGCCCGACAGGGAGAGTCTATGGCTACACCTTC.

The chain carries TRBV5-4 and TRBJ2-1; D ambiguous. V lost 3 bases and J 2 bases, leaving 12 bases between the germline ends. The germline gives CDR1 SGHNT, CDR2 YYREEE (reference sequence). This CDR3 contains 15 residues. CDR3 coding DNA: TGTGCCAGCAGCTCCCCCCTTTCCCCCTACAATGAGCAGTTCTTC. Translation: CASSSPLSPYNEQFF.

The CDR3 DNA follows: TGCGCCAGCAGCCCGGATGGTGCAGATAACACCGGGGAGCTGTTTTTT. As protein: CASSPDGADNTGELFF. The chain links TRBV5-1 to TRBJ2-2; D gene unclear. The CDR3 runs 16 residues. The germline CDR1 and CDR2 sequences are SGHRS and YFSETQ. The V end was cut by 4 bases, the J end by 2 bases, with 15 bases between.

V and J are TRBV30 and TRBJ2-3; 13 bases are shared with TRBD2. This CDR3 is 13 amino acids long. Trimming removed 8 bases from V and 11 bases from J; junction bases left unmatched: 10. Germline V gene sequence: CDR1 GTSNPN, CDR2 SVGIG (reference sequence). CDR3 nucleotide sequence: TGTGCCGGCCGAGGACTAGCGGGAGAGGGGCAGTATTTT. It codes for CAGRGLAGEGQYF.

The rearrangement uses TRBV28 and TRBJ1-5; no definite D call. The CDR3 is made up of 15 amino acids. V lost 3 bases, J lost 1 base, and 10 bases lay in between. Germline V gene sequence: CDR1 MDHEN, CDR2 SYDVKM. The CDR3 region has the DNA TGTGCCAGCAGTTTTGAGGGTAACAGCAATCAGCCCCAGCATTTT. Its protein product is CASSFEGNSNQPQHF.

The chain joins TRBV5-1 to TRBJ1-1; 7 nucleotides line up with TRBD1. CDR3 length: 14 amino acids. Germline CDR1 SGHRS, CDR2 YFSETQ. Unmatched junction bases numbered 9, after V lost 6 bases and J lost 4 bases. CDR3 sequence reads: CASTNGTDLTEAFF. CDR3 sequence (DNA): TGCGCCAGCACAAACGGGACAGATCTCACTGAAGCTTTCTTT.

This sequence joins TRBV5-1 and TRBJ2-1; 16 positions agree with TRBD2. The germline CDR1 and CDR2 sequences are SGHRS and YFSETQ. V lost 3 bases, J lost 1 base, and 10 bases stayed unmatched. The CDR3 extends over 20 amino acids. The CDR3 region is CASSYTTGLAGGLSYNEQFF. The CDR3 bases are TGCGCCAGCAGCTATACGACGGGACTAGCGGGAGGGCTATCCTACAATGAGCAGTTCTTC. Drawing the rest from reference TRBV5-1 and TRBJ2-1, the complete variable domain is KAGVTQTPRYLIKTRGQQVTLSCSPISGHRSVSWYQQTPGQGLQFLFEYFSETQRNKGNFPGRFSGRQFSNSRSEMNVSTLELGDSALYLCASSYTTGLAGGLSYNEQFFGPGTRLTVL.

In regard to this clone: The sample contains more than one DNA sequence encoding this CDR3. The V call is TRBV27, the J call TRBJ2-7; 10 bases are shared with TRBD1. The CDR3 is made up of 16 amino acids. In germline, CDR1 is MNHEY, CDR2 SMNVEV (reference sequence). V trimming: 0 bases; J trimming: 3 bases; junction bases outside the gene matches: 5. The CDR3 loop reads CASSLSGTGVSYEQYF. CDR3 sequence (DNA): TGTGCCAGCAGTTTATCCGGGACAGGGGTAAGCTACGAGCAGTACTTC.

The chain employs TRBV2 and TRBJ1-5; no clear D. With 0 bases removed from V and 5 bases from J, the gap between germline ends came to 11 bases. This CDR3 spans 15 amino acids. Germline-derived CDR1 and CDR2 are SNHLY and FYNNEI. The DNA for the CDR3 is TGTGCCAGCAGTGAAGCCCGGGGTGAGGATCAGCCCCAGCATTTT. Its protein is CASSEARGEDQPQHF.

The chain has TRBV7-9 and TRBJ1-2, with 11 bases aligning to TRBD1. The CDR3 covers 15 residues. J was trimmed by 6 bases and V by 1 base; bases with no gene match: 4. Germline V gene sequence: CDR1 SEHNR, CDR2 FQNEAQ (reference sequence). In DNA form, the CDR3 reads TGTGCCAGCAGCTTAGTTGGACAGGGGGCCCATGGCTACACCTTC. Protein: CASSLVGQGAHGYTF.

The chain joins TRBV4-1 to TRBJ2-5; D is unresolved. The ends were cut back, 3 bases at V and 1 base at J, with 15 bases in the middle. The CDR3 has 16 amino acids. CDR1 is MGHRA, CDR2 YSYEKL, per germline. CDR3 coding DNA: TGCGCCAGCAGCCAGGTCGGCGCGGTAGTCCAAGAGACCCAGTACTTC. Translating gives CASSQVGAVVQETQYF.

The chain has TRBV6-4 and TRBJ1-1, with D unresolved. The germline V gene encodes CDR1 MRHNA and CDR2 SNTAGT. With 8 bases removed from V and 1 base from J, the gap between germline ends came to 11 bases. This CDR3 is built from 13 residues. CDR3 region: CASGGFRNTEAFF. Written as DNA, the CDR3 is TGTGCCAGCGGAGGCTTTCGGAACACTGAAGCTTTCTTT.

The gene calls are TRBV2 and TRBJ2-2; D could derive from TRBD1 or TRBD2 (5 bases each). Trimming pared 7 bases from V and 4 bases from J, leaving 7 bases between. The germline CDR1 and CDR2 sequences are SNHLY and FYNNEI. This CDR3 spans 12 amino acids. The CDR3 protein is CASTGLTGELFF. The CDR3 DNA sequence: TGTGCCAGCACGGGGCTCACCGGGGAGCTGTTTTTT.